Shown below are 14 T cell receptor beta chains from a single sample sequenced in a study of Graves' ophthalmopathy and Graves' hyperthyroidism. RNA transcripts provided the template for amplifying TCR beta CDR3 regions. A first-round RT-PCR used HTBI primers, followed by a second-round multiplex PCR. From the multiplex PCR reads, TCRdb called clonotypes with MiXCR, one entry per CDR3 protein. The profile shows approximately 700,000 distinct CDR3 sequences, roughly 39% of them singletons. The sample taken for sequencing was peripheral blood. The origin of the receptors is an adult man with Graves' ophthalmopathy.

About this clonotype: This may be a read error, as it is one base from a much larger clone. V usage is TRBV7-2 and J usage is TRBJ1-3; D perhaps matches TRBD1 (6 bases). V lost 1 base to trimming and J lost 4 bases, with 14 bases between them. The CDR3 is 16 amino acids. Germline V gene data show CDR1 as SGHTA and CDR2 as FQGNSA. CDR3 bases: TGTGCCAGCAGCTTAGATATAGGGGGGTCGGGAAACACCATATATTTT. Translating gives CASSLDIGGSGNTIYF.

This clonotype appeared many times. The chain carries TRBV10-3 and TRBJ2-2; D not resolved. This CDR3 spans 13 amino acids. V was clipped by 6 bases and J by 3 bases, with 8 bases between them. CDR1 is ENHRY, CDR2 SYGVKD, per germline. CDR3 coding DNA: TGTGCCATCAGGGGATCTGACACCGGGGAGCTGTTTTTT. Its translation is CAIRGSDTGELFF.

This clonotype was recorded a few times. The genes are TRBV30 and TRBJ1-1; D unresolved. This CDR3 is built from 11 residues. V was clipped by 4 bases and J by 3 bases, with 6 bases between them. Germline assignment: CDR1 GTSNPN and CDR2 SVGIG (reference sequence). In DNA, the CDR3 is TGTGCCTGGAACACCTACACTGAAGCTTTCTTT. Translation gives CAWNTYTEAFF. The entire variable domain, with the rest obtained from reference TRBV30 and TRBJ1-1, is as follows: SQTIHQWPATLVQPVGSPLSLECTVEGTSNPNLYWYRQAAGRGLQLLFYSVGIGQISSEVPQNLSASRPQDRQFILSSKKLLLSDSGFYLCAWNTYTEAFFGQGTRLTVV.

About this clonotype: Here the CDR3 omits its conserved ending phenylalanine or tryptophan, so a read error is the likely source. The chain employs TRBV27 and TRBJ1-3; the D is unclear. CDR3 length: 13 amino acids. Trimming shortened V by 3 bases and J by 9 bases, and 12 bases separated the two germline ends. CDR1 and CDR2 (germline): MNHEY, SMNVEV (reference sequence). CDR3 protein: CASSFSGDGTIYS. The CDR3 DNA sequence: TGTGCCAGCAGTTTTTCGGGTGATGGCACCATATATTCT.

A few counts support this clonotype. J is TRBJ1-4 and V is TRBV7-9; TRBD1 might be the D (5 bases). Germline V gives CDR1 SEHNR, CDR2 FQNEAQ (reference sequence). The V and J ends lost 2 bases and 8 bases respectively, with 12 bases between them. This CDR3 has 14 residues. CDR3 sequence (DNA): TGTGCCAGCAGCTTACTACAGGTCGAAGAAAAACTGTTTTTT. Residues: CASSLLQVEEKLFF. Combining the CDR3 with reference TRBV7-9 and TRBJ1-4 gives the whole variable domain DTGVSQNPRHKITKRGQNVTFRCDPISEHNRLYWYRQTLGQGPEFLTYFQNEAQLEKSRLLSDRFSAERPKGSFSTLEIQRTEQGDSAMYLCASSLLQVEEKLFFGSGTQLSVL.

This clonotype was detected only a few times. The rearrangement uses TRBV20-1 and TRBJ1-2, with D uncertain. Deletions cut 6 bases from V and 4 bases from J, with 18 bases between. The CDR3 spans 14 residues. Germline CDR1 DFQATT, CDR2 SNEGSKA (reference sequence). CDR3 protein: CSAPRTGSAYGYTF. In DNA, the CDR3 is TGCAGTGCCCCCCGGACGGGATCTGCCTATGGCTACACCTTC.

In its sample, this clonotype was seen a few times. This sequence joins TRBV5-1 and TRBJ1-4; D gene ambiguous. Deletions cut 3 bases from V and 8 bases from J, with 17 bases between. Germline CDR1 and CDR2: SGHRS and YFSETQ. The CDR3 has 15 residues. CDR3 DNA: TGCGCCAGCAGCTCACAAACCGGGAGCTGGGAAAAACTGTTTTTT. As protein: CASSSQTGSWEKLFF.

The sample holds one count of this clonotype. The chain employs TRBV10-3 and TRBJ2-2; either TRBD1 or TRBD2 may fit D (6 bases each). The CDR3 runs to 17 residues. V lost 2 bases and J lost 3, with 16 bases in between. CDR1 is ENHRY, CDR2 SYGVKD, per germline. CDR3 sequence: CAISEGTDRFDTGELFF. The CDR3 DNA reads TGTGCCATCAGTGAGGGGACTGACAGGTTCGACACCGGGGAGCTGTTTTTT.

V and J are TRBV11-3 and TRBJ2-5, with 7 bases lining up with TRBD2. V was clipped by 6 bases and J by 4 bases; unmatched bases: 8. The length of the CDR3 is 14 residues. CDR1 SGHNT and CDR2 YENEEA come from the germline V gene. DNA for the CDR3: TGTGCCAGCAGTATCCGGGGGGTAACAGAGACCCAGTACTTC. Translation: CASSIRGVTETQYF.

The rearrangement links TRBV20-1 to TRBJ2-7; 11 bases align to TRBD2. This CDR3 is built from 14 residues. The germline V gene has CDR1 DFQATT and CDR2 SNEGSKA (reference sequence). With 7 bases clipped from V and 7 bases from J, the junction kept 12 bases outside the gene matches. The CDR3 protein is CSDRTTSGRREQYF. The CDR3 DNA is TGCAGTGACAGAACCACTAGCGGGAGAAGGGAGCAGTACTTC.

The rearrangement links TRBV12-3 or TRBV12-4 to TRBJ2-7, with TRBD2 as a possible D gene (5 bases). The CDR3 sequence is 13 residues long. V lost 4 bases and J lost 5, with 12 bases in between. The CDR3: CASSSAGGDEQYF. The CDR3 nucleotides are TGTGCCAGCAGTTCGGCGGGTGGCGACGAGCAGTACTTC.

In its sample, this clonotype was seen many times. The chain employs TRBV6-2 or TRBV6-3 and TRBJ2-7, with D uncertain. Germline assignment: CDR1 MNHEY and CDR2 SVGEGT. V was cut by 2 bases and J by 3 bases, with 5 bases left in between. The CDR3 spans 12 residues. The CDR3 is CASSYALYEQYF. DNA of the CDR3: TGTGCCAGCAGTTACGCACTCTACGAGCAGTACTTC.

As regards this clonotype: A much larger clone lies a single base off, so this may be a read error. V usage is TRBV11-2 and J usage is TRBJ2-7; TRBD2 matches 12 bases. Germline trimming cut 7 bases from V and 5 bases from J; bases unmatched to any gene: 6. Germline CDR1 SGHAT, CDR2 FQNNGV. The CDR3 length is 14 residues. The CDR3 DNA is TGTGCCAGCATCTCCAGACTAGCGGGAGACGAGCAGTACTTC. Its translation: CASISRLAGDEQYF.

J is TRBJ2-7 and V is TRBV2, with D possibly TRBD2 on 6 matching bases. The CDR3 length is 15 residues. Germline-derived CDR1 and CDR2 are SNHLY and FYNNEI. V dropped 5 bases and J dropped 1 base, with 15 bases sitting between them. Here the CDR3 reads CASSPRWEASYEQYF. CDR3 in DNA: TGTGCCAGCAGTCCCCGTTGGGAGGCTTCCTACGAGCAGTACTTC.